The 24 T cell receptor beta chains reported below all come from one sample, sequenced in a study of human T cells and chemical hapten exposure. Time point reported: patch test 3, about 24 weeks after DPC sensitization. Treatment in this sample: therapeutic diphenylcyclopropenone sensitization with weekly scalp DPC. Extraction of total RNA was performed on unfractionated whole blood. MiXCR, run by TCRdb on the RACE reads, gives a single entry per CDR3 protein. The sample carries roughly 39,000 distinct CDR3 sequences, roughly 12% recorded once. The sample consisted of whole blood, taken in connection with sensitization to the hapten diphenylcyclopropenone (DPC). The receptors were sampled from a woman aged 40 to 55 with alopecia areata. Some clones in this sample may be carry-over from other donors' samples.

The rearrangement uses TRBV5-5 and TRBJ2-7; D tentatively reads TRBD1 or TRBD2 (5 bases each). Germline V gene lookup returns CDR1 SGHKS and CDR2 YYEKEE (reference sequence). The CDR3 spans 13 residues. V was pared by 4 bases and J by 2 bases, with 10 bases between. The CDR3 nucleotides read TGTGCCAGCAGCCCGGGACCCACCTACGAGCAGTACTTC. This translates into CASSPGPTYEQYF.

V and J are TRBV28 and TRBJ2-3; D may be TRBD2 (5 bases). The V and J ends lost 7 bases and 0 bases respectively, with 5 bases between them. Germline V gene data show CDR1 as MDHEN and CDR2 as SYDVKM. CDR3 length: 12 residues. The CDR3: CASKRSTDTQYF. The DNA of the CDR3 is TGTGCCAGCAAGCGGAGCACAGATACGCAGTATTTT.

This chain joins TRBV6-2 or TRBV6-3 and TRBJ1-1, with D possibly being TRBD1 (5 bases). Per germline, CDR1 MNHEY and CDR2 SVGEGT. The CDR3 runs to 13 residues. V was pared by 11 bases and J by 4 bases, with 17 bases between. The CDR3, as DNA: TGTGCCTCCCGCGGAGGGGTGGTCACTGAAGCTTTCTTT. Translated: CASRGGVVTEAFF.

This sequence joins TRBV28 and TRBJ2-7; 8 positions agree with TRBD1. The CDR3 has 13 amino acids. Per germline, CDR1 MDHEN and CDR2 SYDVKM. V gave up 7 bases and J gave up 3 bases; unmatched junction bases: 5. The CDR3 region is CASKRTGNYEQYF. The CDR3 nucleotides read TGTGCCAGCAAGAGGACAGGGAACTACGAGCAGTACTTC.

The CDR3 DNA reads TGCAGCGTTGAAGAGGTGGCCAATGAGCAGTTCTTC. Protein sequence: CSVEEVANEQFF. This chain connects TRBV29-1 to TRBJ2-1; D uncertain. The CDR3 covers 12 residues. CDR1 SQVTM and CDR2 ANQGSEA come from the germline V gene. Deletions cut 0 bases from V and 6 bases from J, with 6 bases between.

V and J are TRBV7-8 and TRBJ1-5; D is uncertain. V was cut by 5 bases and J by 7 bases, with 15 bases left in between. The CDR3 is 14 residues long. Per the germline V gene, CDR1 is SGHVS and CDR2 is FQNEAQ. CDR3 residues: CASSPRASWQPQHF. CDR3 sequence (DNA): TGTGCCAGCAGCCCCCGGGCGAGTTGGCAGCCCCAGCATTTT.

The chain employs TRBV2 and TRBJ1-2; D is unresolved. The V and J ends lost 0 bases and 4 bases respectively, with 6 bases between them. Germline lookup yields CDR1 SNHLY and CDR2 FYNNEI. The CDR3 covers 13 residues. CDR3 region: CASSEAPIYGYTF. The CDR3 DNA is TGTGCCAGCAGTGAAGCCCCTATCTATGGCTACACCTTC.

This clonotype was counted ten times or more. The chain employs TRBV9 and TRBJ1-4; a weak D match, TRBD1 (5 bases). Germline CDR1 and CDR2: SGDLS and YYNGEE. The V gene lost 4 bases and the J gene lost 8 bases, with 9 bases spanning the gap. This CDR3 is 12 amino acids long. CDR3: CASSPGGEKLFF. In DNA, the CDR3 is TGTGCCAGCAGCCCCGGGGGGGAAAAACTGTTTTTT. Variable domain in full (rest from reference TRBV9 and TRBJ1-4): DSGVTQTPKHLITATGQRVTLRCSPRSGDLSVYWYQQSLDQGLQFLIQYYNGEERAKGNILERFSAQQFPDLHSELNLSSLELGDSALYFCASSPGGEKLFFGSGTQLSVL.

This clonotype showed up just once. The rearrangement links TRBV2 to TRBJ2-1; D might be TRBD2 (6 bases). Per the germline V gene, CDR1 is SNHLY and CDR2 is FYNNEI. There are 14 residues in the CDR3. The V end was cut by 2 bases, the J end by 2 bases, with 7 bases between. In DNA form, the CDR3 reads TGTGCCAGCAGTGAAAGCGGGCCCTACAATGAGCAGTTCTTC. This translates into CASSESGPYNEQFF.

The chain recombines TRBV30 with TRBJ2-6; possibly TRBD2 for D (5 bases). The germline CDR1 and CDR2 sequences are GTSNPN and SVGIG (reference sequence). V was shortened by 0 bases and J by 11 bases, with 5 bases between the two germline ends. This CDR3 region has 11 residues. CDR3 sequence: CAWSVDYVLTF. CDR3 coding DNA: TGTGCCTGGAGTGTGGACTACGTCCTGACTTTC.

This clonotype was counted many times. The J gene is TRBJ2-2, the V gene TRBV2; 10 positions match TRBD1. CDR3 length: 14 amino acids. CDR1 is SNHLY and CDR2 is FYNNEI in the germline V gene. In nucleotides, the CDR3 is TGTGCGACCGGACAGGGGGTGCGCACCGGGGAGCTGTTTTTT. It encodes CATGQGVRTGELFF.

This clonotype was observed a handful of times. The rearrangement links TRBV2 to TRBJ1-6; 9 bases align to TRBD1. With V trimmed by 6 bases and J by 9 bases, 9 bases remained unmatched. The CDR3 covers 15 residues. Germline CDR1 is SNHLY and CDR2 is FYNNEI. The chain's CDR3 is CASRGTGLSGSPLHF. The CDR3 nucleotides are TGTGCCAGCAGGGGGACAGGGCTCTCCGGTTCACCCCTCCACTTT.

This clonotype was observed at least ten times. The genes are TRBV29-1 and TRBJ2-3, with 12 bases lining up with TRBD1. The ends lost 6 bases at V and 4 bases at J; junction bases unmatched: 5. The germline V gene has CDR1 SQVTM and CDR2 ANQGSEA. CDR3 size: 14 residues. The CDR3 sequence is CSVGRDRGPDTQYF. The DNA of the CDR3 is TGCAGCGTAGGCCGGGACAGGGGGCCAGATACGCAGTATTTT.

The V and J genes are TRBV28 and TRBJ2-5; TRBD1 agrees at 7 bases. The V gene's germline CDR1 is MDHEN and CDR2 SYDVKM. The CDR3 has 17 amino acids. The V segment lost 3 bases and the J segment 3 bases; nucleotides outside the gene matches: 13. The CDR3 bases are TGTGCCAGCAGTTTCCTCCCGACCGACCAGGGGGAAGAGACCCAGTACTTC. Translation: CASSFLPTDQGEETQYF.

This clonotype occurred a few times. The rearrangement links TRBV2 to TRBJ1-5; D ambiguous. The germline V gene has CDR1 SNHLY and CDR2 FYNNEI. The V end lost 4 bases, the J end lost 2 bases, and 12 bases lay between the germline ends. The CDR3 is 15 residues long. The DNA for the CDR3 is TGTGCCAGCAGTGTGTTTACATCGGGCAATCAGCCCCAGCATTTT. Protein: CASSVFTSGNQPQHF.

This clonotype was seen only a few times. The V and J genes are TRBV29-1 and TRBJ2-1, with 7 bases aligning to TRBD1. Germline CDR1 and CDR2: SQVTM and ANQGSEA. CDR3 length: 14 residues. Losses at the gene ends were 5 bases for V and 7 bases for J; bases not matched to a gene: 11. The CDR3 region has the DNA TGCAGCGTTCTCGGACAGGAGGCCGTGAATGAGCAGTTCTTC. Translated, it gives CSVLGQEAVNEQFF.

The rearrangement uses TRBV28 and TRBJ1-1; D gene uncertain. The CDR3 has 12 residues. The V gene lost 5 bases and the J gene lost 3 bases, with 7 bases spanning the gap. Germline V gene sequence: CDR1 MDHEN, CDR2 SYDVKM. The CDR3, as DNA: TGTGCCAGCAGTGGAGGGTACACTGAAGCTTTCTTT. Protein product: CASSGGYTEAFF. Filled out from reference TRBV28 and TRBJ1-1, the complete variable domain reads DVKVTQSSRYLVKRTGEKVFLECVQDMDHENMFWYRQDPGLGLRLIYFSYDVKMKEKGDIPEGYSVSREKKERFSLILESASTNQTSMYLCASSGGYTEAFFGQGTRLTVV.

This chain connects TRBV28 to TRBJ1-6; D not resolved. The CDR3 runs to 13 residues. Germline V gene data show CDR1 as MDHEN and CDR2 as SYDVKM. V dropped 3 bases and J dropped 5 bases, with 5 bases sitting between them. The CDR3 bases are TGTGCCAGCAGTTTCGTAAATAATTCACCCCTCCACTTT. Protein product: CASSFVNNSPLHF.

This clonotype was seen many times. J is TRBJ1-4 and V is TRBV28; TRBD1 matches at 7 bases. Per germline, CDR1 MDHEN and CDR2 SYDVKM. The CDR3 spans 13 residues. The trim removed 8 bases at V and 8 bases at J, leaving 8 bases unmatched. CDR3 nucleotides: TGTGCCAGCGGCCGGGACAGATGGGAAAAACTGTTTTTT. It is translated as CASGRDRWEKLFF. Full variable domain (missing parts from reference TRBV28 and TRBJ1-4): DVKVTQSSRYLVKRTGEKVFLECVQDMDHENMFWYRQDPGLGLRLIYFSYDVKMKEKGDIPEGYSVSREKKERFSLILESASTNQTSMYLCASGRDRWEKLFFGSGTQLSVL.

This clonotype has only one observation. The V gene is TRBV7-8, the J gene TRBJ2-3; D possibly corresponds to TRBD2 (6 bases). Per germline, CDR1 SGHVS and CDR2 FQNEAQ. This CDR3 contains 12 residues. V dropped 1 base and J dropped 11 bases, with 10 bases sitting between them. The DNA of the CDR3 is TGTGCCAGCAGCTTAGATTTCGGGGGGCAGTATTTT. Translating it yields CASSLDFGGQYF.

The sample holds many counts of this clonotype. The chain couples TRBV5-6 to TRBJ2-7, with 8 bases aligning to TRBD1. This CDR3 is 14 amino acids long. Per the germline V gene, CDR1 is SGHDT and CDR2 is YYEEEE. With 4 bases clipped from V and 7 bases from J, the junction kept 10 bases outside the gene matches. CDR3 nucleotides: TGTGCCAGCAGCCGGGACAGGCCGTCAGTTGAGCAGTACTTC. As protein: CASSRDRPSVEQYF. Complete variable domain (other parts from reference TRBV5-6 and TRBJ2-7): DAGVTQSPTHLIKTRGQQVTLRCSPKSGHDTVSWYQQALGQGPQFIFQYYEEEERQRGNFPDRFSGHQFPNYSSELNVNALLLGDSALYLCASSRDRPSVEQYFGPGTRLTVT.

The genes are TRBV4-3 and TRBJ2-7; a possible D gene is TRBD1 (5 bases). Germline CDR1 is LGHNA and CDR2 is YSLEER. This CDR3 spans 14 amino acids. Trimming cost V 0 bases and J 2 bases, with 8 bases left between them. The CDR3 is CASSQDRAPYEQYF. In DNA, the CDR3 is TGCGCCAGCAGCCAAGACAGGGCTCCCTACGAGCAGTACTTC.

This clonotype was picked up many times. This chain connects TRBV18 to TRBJ1-1; 7 bases agree with TRBD1. Germline V CDR1 and CDR2: KGHSH, LQKENI. The length of the CDR3 is 15 residues. Unmatched junction bases numbered 8, after V lost 4 bases and J lost 3 bases. CDR3 residues: CASSQRQGWDTEAFF. Here the CDR3 DNA reads TGTGCCAGCTCACAACGACAGGGTTGGGACACTGAAGCTTTCTTT. Based on the CDR3 plus reference TRBV18 and TRBJ1-1, the full variable domain is NAGVMQNPRHLVRRRGQEARLRCSPMKGHSHVYWYRQLPEEGLKFMVYLQKENIIDESGMPKERFSAEFPKEGPSILRIQQVVRGDSAAYFCASSQRQGWDTEAFFGQGTRLTVV.

V gene TRBV29-1 combines with J gene TRBJ1-1, with D possibly being TRBD1 (5 bases). Germline V lookup: CDR1 SQVTM, CDR2 ANQGSEA. V lost 7 bases to trimming and J lost 5 bases, with 14 bases between them. The CDR3 covers 12 residues. The CDR3 DNA reads TGCAGCGCCCACGTTGCAGGGACTGAAGCTTTCTTT. Its translation: CSAHVAGTEAFF.